This T cell receptor beta chain originates from a study of cytotoxic CD8 clonotypes in ibrutinib-treated CLL. The ends lost 5 bases at V and 7 bases at J; junction bases unmatched: 9. The CDR3 consists of 15 residues. Germline V gene lookup returns CDR1 SGHAT and CDR2 FQNNGV. Generated by immunoSEQ multiplex PCR, the TCRdb table keeps only in-frame clones and is missing some. This repertoire shows fewer than 35,000 clones, roughly 85% found once; its top ten account for 6.5% to 8%. This sequence joins TRBV11-2 and TRBJ1-4, with 8 bases aligning to TRBD1. The sequencing used PBMCs, collected after 24 months of ibrutinib treatment. The sequence was collected from a human donor with chronic lymphocytic leukemia. The CDR3 DNA sequence: TGTGCCAGCAGCCTGGAAGGACAGGGAGGTGAAAAACTGTTTTTT. It yields the protein CASSLEGQGGEKLFF.